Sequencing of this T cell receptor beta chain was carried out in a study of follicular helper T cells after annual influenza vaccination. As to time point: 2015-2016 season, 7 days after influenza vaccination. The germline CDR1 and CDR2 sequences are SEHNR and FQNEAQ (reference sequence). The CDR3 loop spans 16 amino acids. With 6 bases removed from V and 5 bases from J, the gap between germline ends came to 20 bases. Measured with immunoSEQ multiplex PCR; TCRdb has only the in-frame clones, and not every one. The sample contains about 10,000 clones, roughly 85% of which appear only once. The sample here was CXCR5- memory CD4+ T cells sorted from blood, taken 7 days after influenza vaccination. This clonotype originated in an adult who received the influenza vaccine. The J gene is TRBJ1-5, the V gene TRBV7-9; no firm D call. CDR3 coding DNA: TGTGCCAGCAGTTCGGAGATCACAAGTTCGGATCAGCCCCAGCATTTT. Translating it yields CASSSEITSSDQPQHF. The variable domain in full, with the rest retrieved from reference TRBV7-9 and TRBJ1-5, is DTGVSQNPRHKITKRGQNVTFRCDPISEHNRLYWYRQTLGQGPEFLTYFQNEAQLEKSRLLSDRFSAERPKGSFSTLEIQRTEQGDSAMYLCASSSEITSSDQPQHFGDGTRLSIL.